This T cell receptor beta chain was documented in a study of early stage breast cancer tumors (dated by TCRdb to about 2017). Looking at the study overall: Of the 15 to 20 invasive breast tumors, more than 9 were found to be estrogen receptor-positive, progesterone receptor-positive and HER2-negative. Of the roughly 12 ER+/PR+/HER2- tumors, eight were classified as invasive ductal carcinomas and four as invasive lobular carcinomas. On average, each sample had roughly 10-fold read coverage. A total of around 2.7 million templates, representing 1,097,674 unique clonotypes, were detected across all samples. Study-wide findings and limitations: Analysis by tumor subtype was prevented by the small cohort size. Enriched TCRB sequences shared across patients were found to be mostly commonly generated sequences that were unlikely to play an important role in the tumor microenvironment. Repertoires from blood and normal breast were more alike than repertoires from blood and tumor, and in about 90% of the 16 patients, comparing each tissue with blood separated tumor from normal. Tumors showed about 2.4-fold higher T cell density and higher clonality than adjacent normal breast tissue. Bulk genomic DNA sequencing of unsorted cells missed chain pairing and functional markers such as CD4, CD8 and FOXP3.

The study profiled bulk TCR beta-chain repertoires in matched peripheral blood, tumor and adjacent normal breast tissue taken from some 17 patients with early-stage breast cancer. Before surgery, roughly 4.5-10 mL of whole blood was collected into EDTA tubes and then processed within 2 hours. Ficoll-Paque centrifugation in SepMate-50 tubes was used to isolate peripheral blood mononuclear cells. PBMCs were cryopreserved in aliquots of roughly 2 to 4.5 million cells in roughly 90% FBS with about 10% DMSO and kept in liquid nitrogen. The Qiagen AllPrep DNA/RNA Mini kit was used for genomic DNA extraction. Every sample was amplified as two independent genomic DNA replicates, using about 0.46 ug for blood and approximately 1.5 ug for tumor or normal breast. Following the manufacturer's instructions, the ImmunoSeq Intro kit was used to carry out TCRB sequencing on genomic DNA. Multiplex PCR ran approximately 29 cycles with proprietary primers and spike-in control sequences for absolute quantification. Single-end 150-bp reads were used to sequence an 87-bp fragment spanning the CDR3 plus the flanking V and J genes. Each lane of an Illumina MiSeq using version 3.0 chemistry carried seven multiplexed samples, with two replicates per sample. The paper's processing steps were these. Raw data were processed by the vendor's proprietary pipeline, with both replicates merged into one result per sample. To define clonotypes, the study grouped productive rearrangements that shared the V-gene family, CDR3 amino acid sequence and J-gene segment. Clonality was computed as 1 minus the normalized Shannon entropy (Pielou evenness) of TCRB abundances. T cell density was estimated by dividing total templates by the number of input cells inferred from the DNA input amount. Recon with default parameters was used to estimate total repertoire diversity and clonality. A clonotype counted as tumor-enriched if its abundance in tumor exceeded 0.1% and was at least 32-fold higher than its abundance in normal breast. TCRdb provides this immuneACCESS table in a form limited to in-frame rearrangements. Some clones are lacking; in checked studies, under half of them reflect an unresolved V gene, and why the rest are absent is not known. V and J calls and clone size are as listed in that table; D and trimming were resolved from the DNA. Counted in this sample were fewer than 30,000 clones; 75% to 85% of them appeared once. The ten largest clones take up roughly 12% of the sample.

A word on this clone: The antigen this receptor binds is unknown. No much larger clone exists at a distance of one base, and base qualities are not known.

In the germline V gene, CDR1 corresponds to SGHTA and CDR2 to FQGNSA. There are 15 amino acids in the CDR3, from cysteine to phenylalanine inclusive. Only the CDR3 part of the read is kept: 45 bases, read in frame from the first base. The germline V and J ends show losses of 6 bases and 5 bases respectively, and no gene match explains 7 bases of the junction. The TCR originated in a person in their sixties with breast cancer. The material sequenced was blood. The chain couples TRBV7-2 to TRBJ2-1; a stretch of 10 junction bases matches TRBD2. Read as DNA, the sequence is TGTGCCAGCAGAGCCCCTAGCGGGGGAGACAATGAGCAGTTCTTC. Translated, this is CASRAPSGGDNEQFF.